This T cell receptor beta chain was found in a study of long-term antiretroviral therapy in people with HIV. Sequencing used immunoSEQ v3.0 at survey level. TCRdb keeps only in-frame clones here, not all; method: immunoSEQ multiplex PCR. Seen here are 30,000 or so clones, approximately 85% observed once, and the top ten hold just under 8.5%. The receptor was derived from a man aged 40-50 years with HIV. Material: unsorted PBMCs, obtained 3 years after starting antiretroviral therapy.

CDR3 nucleotides: TGTGCCAGCAGGTCGGACAGGGCAGTGAACACTGAAGCTTTCTTT. The encoded protein is CASRSDRAVNTEAFF. The rearrangement uses TRBV14 and TRBJ1-1; 8 bases match TRBD1. The J segment lost 0 bases and the V segment lost 6 bases, leaving 6 bases of the junction unmatched. The CDR3 extends over 15 amino acids. Germline V gene lookup returns CDR1 SGHDN and CDR2 FVKESK. Drawing the rest from reference TRBV14 and TRBJ1-1, the complete variable domain is EAGVTQFPSHSVIEKGQTVTLRCDPISGHDNLYWYRRVMGKEIKFLLHFVKESKQDESGMPNNRFLAERTGGTYSTLKVQPAELEDSGVYFCASRSDRAVNTEAFFGQGTRLTVV.